This T cell receptor (beta chain) is drawn from a study of read filtering for tumor transcriptome and immune sequencing. Turning to the study itself: RNA-seq yielded only roughly 75 to 1,300 TCR reads, IR-seq about 4 to 11 million.

The library was built from about 400 ng RNA with molecular barcoded adaptors for alpha/delta and beta/gamma chains. TCRdb fed the reads into MiXCR, producing one record per CDR3 protein. The repertoire holds about 62,000 distinct CDR3 sequences, with approximately 18% as singletons. This clonotype occurred many times. Its target is not known. Study-wide results and limits: Dropping single-read clonotypes raised IR-seq and RNA-seq shared-clonotype correlation. This fraction held mixed bone marrow immune cells after CD138-negative sorting.

J gave up 5 bases and V 5 bases, and 6 bases lay outside the gene matches. The germline V gene has CDR1 SGHTA and CDR2 FQGNSA. CDR3 length: 15 amino acids. The rearrangement uses TRBV7-2 and TRBJ1-5; 10 bases line up with TRBD1. Sequencing was done on a sample of a population of CD138-negative cells sorted from bone marrow. This TCR was sampled from a donor over 35 with multiple myeloma. CDR3 bases: TGTGCCAGCAGCCCATGGACAGGGGGGGATCAGCCCCAGCATTTT. This gives the protein CASSPWTGGDQPQHF.